These 22 T cell receptor beta chains share one sample of origin, sequenced in a study of blood T cell repertoires in COVID-19 (TCRdb year 2020). Library construction relied on the immunoSEQ multiplex PCR assay. TCRdb's version of the immuneACCESS table is confined to in-frame rearrangements and falls short of the full clone set. An unresolved V gene accounts for under half of the shortfall where checked; the remainder is of unknown origin. A total of approximately 24,000 clones appear in this sample, approximately 89% of them only once. The ten most abundant clones make up about 5.2% of the sample. Sequencing input: peripheral blood. The origin of the receptors is a man over 45 with active COVID-19.

This clone was seen just once. This chain's CDR3 is CASSEGEYNEQFF. CDR3 coding DNA: TGTGCCAGCAGTGAAGGCGAATACAATGAGCAGTTCTTC. This rearrangement joins TRBV6-1 to TRBJ2-1; no definite D call. In germline, CDR1 is MNHNS, CDR2 SASEGT. Trimming took 1 base from V and 4 from J, leaving 5 bases between them. The CDR3 is 13 residues long.

The chain links TRBV7-8 to TRBJ1-3; TRBD1 aligns across 8 bases. The junction had 4 bases not matched to a gene; V was cut back by 4 bases and J by 2 bases. Germline CDR1 and CDR2: SGHVS and FQNEAQ. The CDR3 loop spans 15 amino acids. The CDR3 here is CASSYWTGTGNTIYF. CDR3 nucleotides: TGTGCCAGCAGCTATTGGACAGGGACTGGAAACACCATATATTTT. The variable domain in full, with the rest retrieved from reference TRBV7-8 and TRBJ1-3, is GAGVSQSPRYKVAKRGQDVALRCDPISGHVSLFWYQQALGQGPEFLTYFQNEAQLDKSGLPSDRFFAERPEGSVSTLKIQRTQQEDSAVYLCASSYWTGTGNTIYFGEGSWLTVV.

The chain employs TRBV3-1 (or the pseudogene TRBV3-2) and TRBJ2-7; no reliable D call. The V gene's germline CDR1 is LGHDT and CDR2 YNNKEL (reference sequence). Trimming stripped 1 base from V and 6 bases from J, with 16 bases between. The length of the CDR3 is 15 residues. The CDR3 sequence: CASSQVFSSIGEQYF. DNA for the CDR3: TGTGCCAGCAGCCAAGTATTTAGTTCTATCGGCGAGCAGTACTTC.

V gene TRBV11-2 combines with J gene TRBJ2-1; 12 nucleotides align to TRBD2. V was clipped by 5 bases and J by 4 bases; unmatched bases: 3. Germline V gene lookup returns CDR1 SGHAT and CDR2 FQNNGV. The CDR3 covers 15 residues. CDR3 DNA: TGTGCCAGCAGCCGCGGACTAGCGGGATACAATGAGCAGTTCTTC. Its protein product is CASSRGLAGYNEQFF.

DNA for the CDR3: TGTGCCAGCAGCCTTAATCTAGCGGGGGGACCAAGCTCCTACAATGAGCAGTTCTTC. Its protein product is CASSLNLAGGPSSYNEQFF. The chain combines TRBV9 with TRBJ2-1, with 11 nucleotides matching TRBD2. V lost 4 bases, J lost 0 bases, and 12 bases stayed unmatched. Germline CDR1 and CDR2: SGDLS and YYNGEE. CDR3 length: 19 amino acids.

CDR3 sequence: CASSLTVAGVGTGELFF. The CDR3 bases are TGTGCCAGCAGCTTAACCGTAGCGGGAGTTGGGACCGGGGAGCTGTTTTTT. J is TRBJ2-2 and V is TRBV7-3; 9 nucleotides line up with TRBD2. The length of the CDR3 is 17 residues. V gave up 0 bases and J gave up 5 bases; unmatched junction bases: 7. Per the germline V gene, CDR1 is SGHTA and CDR2 is FQGTGA.

The chain couples TRBV10-3 to TRBJ2-7, with 7 bases that match TRBD1. This CDR3 has 13 residues. The V gene end was trimmed by 6 bases and the J gene end by 3 bases; junction bases not matched to a gene: 5. CDR1 and CDR2 from the germline V gene are ENHRY and SYGVKD. The CDR3 bases are TGTGCCATCAGGACAGGGAGTCGCTACGAGCAGTACTTC. It is translated as CAIRTGSRYEQYF.

The genes are TRBV24-1 and TRBJ1-2, with a weak D call TRBD1 (5 bases). The CDR3 totals 14 residues. Germline CDR1 KGHDR, CDR2 SFDVKD. V lost 0 bases, J lost 4 bases, and 8 bases lay in between. The CDR3 bases are TGTGCCACCAGTGATTTGGGACAAAGCTATGGCTACACCTTC. Translation gives CATSDLGQSYGYTF.

This sequence joins TRBV2 and TRBJ2-7, with 7 nucleotides matching TRBD2. The CDR3 loop spans 12 amino acids. After removal of 6 bases from V and 2 bases from J, the junction contained 1 base not matched to a gene. From germline, CDR1 is SNHLY and CDR2 FYNNEI. The CDR3 region is CASRLAAYEQYF. CDR3 nucleotide sequence: TGTGCCAGCAGGCTAGCGGCCTACGAGCAGTACTTC.

This chain links TRBV6-5 with TRBJ2-7, with D unresolved. Per the germline V gene, CDR1 is MNHEY and CDR2 is SVGAGI. V gave up 10 bases and J gave up 3 bases, with 13 bases separating them. The CDR3 is made up of 12 amino acids. CDR3 sequence: CATLGIRYEQYF. Written as DNA, the CDR3 is TGTGCCACCCTAGGTATTCGCTACGAGCAGTACTTC.

The CDR3 DNA is TGTGCCAGCAGCTCCGGACTAGCGGGGGGTGGTGGGGAGACCCAGTACTTC. It codes for CASSSGLAGGGGETQYF. The V gene is TRBV11-2, the J gene TRBJ2-5, with 14 bases aligning to TRBD2. Trimming removed 4 bases from V and 5 bases from J; junction bases left unmatched: 9. The CDR3 covers 17 residues. Germline values: CDR1 SGHAT, CDR2 FQNNGV.

As DNA, the CDR3 is TGTGCCTGGGCAGGACTAGCGGGACGAGGGGATACGCAGTATTTT. Residues: CAWAGLAGRGDTQYF. The rearrangement links TRBV30 to TRBJ2-3; 12 bases align to TRBD2. The CDR3 consists of 15 residues. Germline trimming cut 5 bases from V and 6 bases from J; bases unmatched to any gene: 9. In germline, CDR1 is GTSNPN, CDR2 SVGIG (reference sequence).

The chain couples TRBV12-3 or TRBV12-4 to TRBJ1-1; no firm D call. V lost 6 bases to trimming and J lost 5 bases, with 13 bases between them. The CDR3 length is 13 residues. CDR3: CASSRTAVTEAFF. CDR3 bases: TGTGCCAGCAGCCGTACAGCTGTTACTGAAGCTTTCTTT.

The gene calls are TRBV9 and TRBJ1-2, with a tentative D call TRBD1 (6 bases). CDR3 length: 15 residues. V was cut by 4 bases and J by 0 bases, with 13 bases left in between. Germline CDR1 reads SGDLS; CDR2 reads YYNGEE. DNA of the CDR3: TGTGCCAGCAGCTTAACAGGGCTAGCTAACTATGGCTACACCTTC. This encodes CASSLTGLANYGYTF.

CDR3 residues: CAWERDRGSSRSYEQYF. CDR3 coding DNA: TGTGCCTGGGAAAGGGACAGGGGCTCATCTCGCTCCTACGAGCAGTACTTC. The chain carries TRBV30 and TRBJ2-7; 10 nucleotides match TRBD1. Per germline, CDR1 GTSNPN and CDR2 SVGIG (reference sequence). CDR3 length equals 17 residues. V was clipped by 5 bases and J by 0 bases; unmatched bases: 13.

The V gene is TRBV7-9, the J gene TRBJ2-5; D is uncertain. V was clipped by 4 bases and J by 4 bases, with 10 bases between them. CDR1 is SEHNR, CDR2 FQNEAQ, per germline (reference sequence). CDR3 length: 13 residues. CDR3 sequence (DNA): TGTGCCAGCAGCTCCCTCTCCCGAGAGACCCAGTACTTC. Its translation is CASSSLSRETQYF.

The genes are TRBV13 and TRBJ1-2; D gene uncertain. Looked up from germline, CDR1 is PRHDT and CDR2 is FYEKMQ (reference sequence). V gave up 6 bases and J gave up 4 bases, with 15 bases separating them. The CDR3 totals 14 residues. The chain's CDR3 is CASRKAGVGYGYTF. As DNA, the CDR3 is TGTGCCAGCAGGAAGGCCGGGGTAGGCTATGGCTACACCTTC.

This clone has a single count. DNA of the CDR3: TGTGCCAGCAACCTCAGGGCGGGCGGGAGGACAGATACGCAGTATTTT. Its translation: CASNLRAGGRTDTQYF. The chain links TRBV2 to TRBJ2-3; TRBD2 aligns across 8 bases. Trimming took 7 bases from V and 3 from J; bases not matched to a gene: 12. Germline CDR1 is SNHLY and CDR2 is FYNNEI. This CDR3 is 16 amino acids long. Complete variable domain (other parts from reference TRBV2 and TRBJ2-3): EPEVTQTPSHQVTQMGQEVILRCVPISNHLYFYWYRQILGQKVEFLVSFYNNEISEKSEIFDDQFSVERPDGSNFTLKIRSTKLEDSAMYFCASNLRAGGRTDTQYFGPGTRLTVL.

The CDR3 region has the DNA TGTGCCAGTAGTATAGGGGCAGGAACTTCACCCCTCCACTTT. This sequence encodes CASSIGAGTSPLHF. This sequence joins TRBV19 and TRBJ1-6; unclear D gene. V shed 1 base and J shed 9 bases, with 10 bases lying between them. This CDR3 is built from 14 residues. Germline V gene data show CDR1 as LNHDA and CDR2 as SQIVND (reference sequence).

This rearrangement joins TRBV12-3 or TRBV12-4 to TRBJ2-5; TRBD2 is a possible D gene (6 bases). Trimming cost V 8 bases and J 4 bases, with 11 bases left between them. The CDR3 is 12 residues long. The CDR3 DNA reads TGTGCCAGCGGGGACTCGAGAGAGACCCAGTACTTC. This encodes CASGDSRETQYF.

This sequence joins TRBV19 and TRBJ1-3; maybe TRBD1 (5 bases). CDR1 and CDR2 from the germline V gene are LNHDA and SQIVND (reference sequence). V was trimmed by 7 bases and J by 0 bases, leaving 13 bases between them. This CDR3 has 15 residues. DNA for the CDR3: TGTGCCAGTAAGCGACAGTGGTTCTCTGGAAACACCATATATTTT. It yields the protein CASKRQWFSGNTIYF.

Here the CDR3 reads CASSIGLANEQYF. The CDR3 DNA reads as TGTGCCAGCAGTATCGGACTAGCGAACGAGCAGTACTTC. The chain combines TRBV27 with TRBJ2-7, with TRBD2 matching over 9 bases. The trim removed 5 bases at V and 5 bases at J, leaving 4 bases unmatched. The length of the CDR3 is 13 residues. Germline V gene data show CDR1 as MNHEY and CDR2 as SMNVEV (reference sequence).